These 14 T cell receptor beta chains were all obtained from the same sample, sequenced in a study of OX40 agonist ivuxolimab in advanced cancers. Only in-frame clones appear in the TCRdb table, and some are missing; sequencing was by immunoSEQ multiplex PCR. Altogether about 72,000 clones are present, around 90% being singletons, with the ten largest covering less than 6%. The starting material was CD4+ or CD8+ T cells sorted from blood, obtained in a trial of the OX40 agonist ivuxolimab. These TCRs come from an adult with an advanced solid tumor such as melanoma, head and neck, liver or kidney cancer.

The gene calls are TRBV27 and TRBJ1-5; 10 bases align to TRBD1. Losses at the gene ends were 3 bases for V and 6 bases for J; bases not matched to a gene: 14. Germline V gene data show CDR1 as MNHEY and CDR2 as SMNVEV (reference sequence). The CDR3 loop spans 18 amino acids. CDR3 region: CASSFVGGGQGLFQPQHF. CDR3 bases: TGTGCCAGCAGTTTCGTAGGGGGGGGACAGGGGTTATTTCAGCCCCAGCATTTT.

The rearrangement uses TRBV4-1 and TRBJ2-2; 8 bases agree with TRBD2. This CDR3 has 15 residues. The junction had 5 bases not matched to a gene; V was cut back by 1 base and J by 7 bases. Germline CDR1 is MGHRA and CDR2 is YSYEKL. The CDR3 is CASSQGTSMGGELFF. In DNA form, the CDR3 reads TGCGCCAGCAGCCAAGGGACTAGCATGGGCGGGGAGCTGTTTTTT.

The rearrangement links TRBV28 to TRBJ1-1; 7 bases are a match to TRBD1. This CDR3 contains 17 residues. Unmatched junction bases numbered 11, after V lost 4 bases and J lost 0 bases. Germline V lookup: CDR1 MDHEN, CDR2 SYDVKM. The CDR3 loop reads CASSSYRDSGMNTEAFF. In DNA, the CDR3 is TGTGCCAGCAGTTCCTACCGGGACAGTGGAATGAACACTGAAGCTTTCTTT.

This sequence joins TRBV7-9 and TRBJ1-5; TRBD1 might be the D (5 bases). The length of the CDR3 is 15 residues. Germline V lookup: CDR1 SEHNR, CDR2 FQNEAQ (reference sequence). The V and J ends lost 5 bases and 0 bases respectively, with 11 bases between them. CDR3 in DNA: TGTGCCAGCAGCCTAGTCGGGGGTAGCAATCAGCCCCAGCATTTT. The encoded protein is CASSLVGGSNQPQHF.

The rearrangement joins TRBV5-6 to TRBJ1-1, with 7 bases matching TRBD1. The CDR3 contains 16 residues. Germline V CDR1 and CDR2: SGHDT, YYEEEE. V was clipped by 0 bases and J by 7 bases; unmatched bases: 12. The CDR3 sequence is CASSLAHGTALNEAFF. CDR3 in DNA: TGTGCCAGCAGCTTGGCCCACGGGACAGCACTGAATGAAGCTTTCTTT.

V is TRBV6-5 and J is TRBJ1-1, with a tentative D call TRBD1 (5 bases). V lost 6 bases and J 4 bases, leaving 12 bases between the germline ends. CDR3 length equals 13 residues. Germline assignment: CDR1 MNHEY and CDR2 SVGAGI. The CDR3 is CASSYRSITEAFF. The CDR3 nucleotides are TGTGCCAGCAGCTACAGGTCAATCACTGAAGCTTTCTTT.

The count of this clone is one. This sequence joins TRBV10-3 and TRBJ2-3, with TRBD2 matching over 8 bases. J lost 1 base, V lost 3 bases, and 3 bases had no gene match. Germline V lookup: CDR1 ENHRY, CDR2 SYGVKD. This CDR3 comprises 15 residues. The CDR3 loop reads CAISDELAGTDTQYF. In DNA, the CDR3 is TGTGCCATCAGTGACGAACTAGCGGGCACAGATACGCAGTATTTT.

This chain connects TRBV13 to TRBJ2-7, with D tentatively TRBD1 (8 bases). Germline-derived CDR1 and CDR2 are PRHDT and FYEKMQ (reference sequence). The ends were cut back, 5 bases at V and 3 bases at J, with 17 bases in the middle. CDR3 length: 15 amino acids. CDR3 sequence: CASSPGQGGGYEQYF. Here the CDR3 DNA reads TGTGCCAGCAGCCCCGGACAGGGCGGGGGCTACGAGCAGTACTTC.

The chain uses TRBV7-9 and TRBJ2-2; TRBD2 matches at 12 bases. CDR3 length: 16 amino acids. Germline V gene data show CDR1 as SEHNR and CDR2 as FQNEAQ (reference sequence). The V and J ends lost 6 bases and 7 bases, in that order; junction bases with no gene match: 9. The CDR3 spells CASRWGLAGPDGELFF. The CDR3 DNA follows: TGTGCCAGCAGATGGGGACTAGCGGGCCCGGACGGGGAGCTGTTTTTT. The variable domain in full, with the rest retrieved from reference TRBV7-9 and TRBJ2-2, is DTGVSQNPRHKITKRGQNVTFRCDPISEHNRLYWYRQTLGQGPEFLTYFQNEAQLEKSRLLSDRFSAERPKGSFSTLEIQRTEQGDSAMYLCASRWGLAGPDGELFFGEGSRLTVL.

This rearrangement joins TRBV5-4 to TRBJ2-7; 7 bases are a match to TRBD2. The ends lost 0 bases at V and 2 bases at J; junction bases unmatched: 5. Germline lookup yields CDR1 SGHNT and CDR2 YYREEE (reference sequence). This CDR3 contains 15 residues. The chain's CDR3 is CASSLEGGPTYEQYF. As DNA, the CDR3 is TGTGCCAGCAGCTTGGAGGGAGGGCCGACCTACGAGCAGTACTTC.

The chain carries TRBV21-1 and TRBJ2-3. TRBV21-1 is described as a pseudogene. The CDR3 contains 20 residues. CDR3 bases: TGTGCCAGCAGCAAAGAGGTTTACTGGGACCCCCCTTGCCACACAGATACGCAGTATTTT. Amino acids: CASSKEVYWDPPCHTDTQYF.

The chain carries TRBV9 and TRBJ2-1, with a weak D call TRBD2 (6 bases). Germline V CDR1 and CDR2: SGDLS, YYNGEE. The CDR3 has 15 amino acids. The V gene lost 0 bases and the J gene lost 9 bases, with 16 bases spanning the gap. The CDR3 sequence is CASSVELGTFGEQFF. The CDR3 nucleotides read TGTGCCAGCAGCGTAGAATTAGGGACTTTTGGTGAGCAGTTCTTC.

This clone was picked up a small number of times. The chain uses TRBV6-5 and TRBJ2-7; D is possibly TRBD2 (6 bases). Looked up from germline, CDR1 is MNHEY and CDR2 is SVGAGI. The ends were cut back, 2 bases at V and 10 bases at J, with 15 bases in the middle. The CDR3 covers 13 residues. CDR3 sequence: CASSYRLSGEQYF. DNA of the CDR3: TGTGCCAGCAGTTACCGTCTCTCGGGGGAACAGTACTTC.

This sequence joins TRBV7-9 and TRBJ2-7, with D tentatively TRBD2 (6 bases). V was trimmed by 5 bases and J by 6 bases, leaving 20 bases between them. The CDR3 length is 15 residues. From germline, CDR1 is SEHNR and CDR2 FQNEAQ (reference sequence). CDR3 in amino acids: CASSPIGGLFSEQYF. In DNA form, the CDR3 reads TGTGCCAGCAGCCCCATTGGGGGACTCTTTTCCGAGCAGTACTTC.